Below, 31 T cell receptor beta chains from the same sample are listed, as sequenced in a study of blood T cell repertoires in COVID-19. TCRdb's copy holds only in-frame clones and misses some; the assay was immunoSEQ multiplex PCR. The table lists about 160,000 clones, over 80% of them singletons. Sequencing was performed on peripheral blood. Every receptor here comes from a man aged 25-45 years with COVID-19, enrolled during active disease.

This chain joins TRBV6-5 and TRBJ1-2, with D possibly matching TRBD1 (5 bases). This CDR3 has 13 residues. Germline loops: CDR1 MNHEY, CDR2 SVGAGI. Trimming took 3 bases from V and 7 from J, leaving 12 bases between them. The CDR3: CASSYPDQGGYTF. For the CDR3, the DNA is TGTGCCAGCAGTTATCCCGATCAGGGTGGCTACACCTTC.

This clone has just a few counts. The sample has other DNA sequences that encode this CDR3 too. The V gene is TRBV18, the J gene TRBJ2-7; D is unresolved. Deletions cut 0 bases from V and 0 bases from J, with 3 bases between. The CDR3 loop spans 13 amino acids. CDR1 and CDR2 (germline): KGHSH, LQKENI. CDR3 coding DNA: TGTGCCAGCTCACCACCCAGCTCCTACGAGCAGTACTTC. This translates into CASSPPSSYEQYF.

This chain links TRBV4-1 with TRBJ1-2; D call uncertain. Germline CDR1 and CDR2: MGHRA and YSYEKL. CDR3 length: 15 residues. Deletions cut 0 bases from V and 7 bases from J, with 15 bases between. CDR3 amino acids: CASSQDVRAGVGYTF. For the CDR3, the DNA is TGCGCCAGCAGCCAAGACGTCCGAGCTGGAGTTGGCTACACCTTC.

In regard to this clone: This sample also contains other DNA sequences that code for the same CDR3. The chain joins TRBV6-5 to TRBJ1-1, with D possibly matching TRBD1 (5 bases). CDR3 length: 14 amino acids. Germline V lookup: CDR1 MNHEY, CDR2 SVGAGI. V lost 2 bases, J lost 4 bases, and 11 bases lay in between. CDR3 protein: CASSYGQGITEAFF. DNA for the CDR3: TGTGCCAGCAGTTACGGGCAGGGCATCACTGAAGCTTTCTTT.

The V call is TRBV14, the J call TRBJ2-7; 10 bases line up with TRBD2. This CDR3 contains 17 residues. The ends lost 0 bases at V and 3 bases at J; junction bases unmatched: 8. Germline V gene data show CDR1 as SGHDN and CDR2 as FVKESK. The CDR3 here is CASSQDFQRGGLYEQYF. CDR3 nucleotides: TGTGCCAGCAGCCAAGATTTCCAGCGGGGGGGCCTCTACGAGCAGTACTTC.

This rearrangement joins TRBV11-3 to TRBJ2-1, with TRBD1 identical over 9 bases. CDR1 SGHNT and CDR2 YENEEA come from the germline V gene. The CDR3 contains 17 residues. The trim removed 3 bases at V and 6 bases at J, leaving 12 bases unmatched. The CDR3 protein is CASSLVGGQGTGNEQFF. Written as DNA, the CDR3 is TGTGCCAGCAGCTTGGTAGGAGGACAGGGGACGGGCAATGAGCAGTTCTTC. Filled out from reference TRBV11-3 and TRBJ2-1, the complete variable domain reads EAGVVQSPRYKIIEKKQPVAFWCNPISGHNTLYWYLQNLGQGPELLIRYENEEAVDDSQLPKDRFSAERLKGVDSTLKIQPAELGDSAVYLCASSLVGGQGTGNEQFFGPGTRLTVL.

This clone was detected once. V is TRBV6-6 and J is TRBJ1-5; TRBD1 is a possible D gene (5 bases). The CDR3 totals 16 residues. V lost 6 bases, J lost 4 bases, and 19 bases lay in between. Germline V lookup: CDR1 MNHNY, CDR2 SVGAGI (reference sequence). DNA for the CDR3: TGTGCCAGCAGGTACAGACAGTCGGAGGGTAATCAGCCCCAGCATTTT. It yields the protein CASRYRQSEGNQPQHF.

CDR3 loop: CASSYSPSSNEKLFF. The CDR3 DNA reads as TGTGCCAGCAGTTATTCCCCGAGCTCTAATGAAAAACTGTTTTTT. The V and J genes are TRBV6-5 and TRBJ1-4; no clear D gene. The germline V and J ends were trimmed by 3 bases and 3 bases, with 11 bases remaining between them. Germline assignment: CDR1 MNHEY and CDR2 SVGAGI. This CDR3 comprises 15 residues.

This chain joins TRBV27 and TRBJ1-2; D is possibly TRBD1 (6 bases). Trimming pared 4 bases from V and 0 bases from J, leaving 9 bases between. This CDR3 comprises 14 residues. Germline lookup yields CDR1 MNHEY and CDR2 SMNVEV (reference sequence). The CDR3 reads CASSSAGANYGYTF. For the CDR3, the DNA is TGTGCCAGCAGTTCGGCAGGGGCTAACTATGGCTACACCTTC.

This clone turned up a few times. The genes are TRBV5-1 and TRBJ1-3, with D possibly TRBD1 on 5 matching bases. This CDR3 has 16 residues. Trimming stripped 2 bases from V and 1 base from J, with 13 bases between. Germline CDR1 SGHRS, CDR2 YFSETQ. The CDR3 sequence: CASSFDRPRSGNTIYF. CDR3 sequence (DNA): TGCGCCAGCAGCTTCGACAGACCTAGGTCTGGAAACACCATATATTTT.

V gene TRBV7-9 combines with J gene TRBJ1-2, with 10 positions matching TRBD1. Unmatched junction bases numbered 2, after V lost 1 base and J lost 6 bases. From germline, CDR1 is SEHNR and CDR2 FQNEAQ (reference sequence). This CDR3 spans 14 amino acids. Here the CDR3 reads CASSLGGTGDGYTF. In nucleotides, the CDR3 is TGTGCCAGCAGCTTAGGTGGGACAGGGGATGGCTACACCTTC.

The CDR3 here is CASSVSTGGETQYF. CDR3 nucleotide sequence: TGTGCCAGTAGTGTTTCGACAGGGGGAGAGACCCAGTACTTC. V gene TRBV19 combines with J gene TRBJ2-5; TRBD1 agrees at 9 bases. Germline V gives CDR1 LNHDA, CDR2 SQIVND (reference sequence). This CDR3 contains 14 residues. The junction had 5 bases not matched to a gene; V was cut back by 5 bases and J by 4 bases.

The gene calls are TRBV6-5 and TRBJ1-2, with D hard to call. Trimming removed 3 bases from V and 0 bases from J, with 8 bases in between. Germline V gives CDR1 MNHEY, CDR2 SVGAGI. CDR3 length: 14 residues. In DNA form, the CDR3 reads TGTGCCAGCAGTTATGGTGGAGCTAACTATGGCTACACCTTC. Its protein product is CASSYGGANYGYTF.

The rearrangement joins TRBV30 to TRBJ1-5, with 7 bases aligning to TRBD1. The CDR3 totals 14 residues. J gave up 3 bases and V 3 bases, and 5 bases lay outside the gene matches. Germline CDR1 GTSNPN, CDR2 SVGIG (reference sequence). As DNA, the CDR3 is TGTGCCTGGAGCCAGGGACAGATCAATCAGCCCCAGCATTTT. This translates into CAWSQGQINQPQHF.

J is TRBJ1-6 and V is TRBV7-9; D is possibly TRBD1 (5 bases). The CDR3 covers 14 residues. Per the germline V gene, CDR1 is SEHNR and CDR2 is FQNEAQ (reference sequence). Between the trimmed V and J ends, which lost 5 bases and 9 bases, there was a span of 14 bases. For the CDR3, the DNA is TGTGCCAGCAGCCACGAAGGGGTATCTTCACCCCTCCACTTT. Translated, it gives CASSHEGVSSPLHF.

The gene calls are TRBV7-6 and TRBJ2-7; tentatively, D is TRBD1 (6 bases). V lost 5 bases and J lost 3, with 20 bases in between. This CDR3 has 16 residues. Per germline, CDR1 SGHVS and CDR2 FNYEAQ. CDR3 amino acids: CASSRTGSGGYYEQYF. CDR3 bases: TGTGCCAGCAGCCGAACGGGGAGTGGGGGCTACTACGAGCAGTACTTC.

This clone was detected only a few times. This chain uses TRBV15 with TRBJ2-3; 7 bases line up with TRBD1. J gave up 2 bases and V 1 base, and 6 bases lay outside the gene matches. Germline loops: CDR1 LNHNV, CDR2 YYDKDF (reference sequence). The CDR3 has 16 residues. Here the CDR3 DNA reads TGTGCCACCAGCAGAGGCTCCGGGACAGCCACAGATACGCAGTATTTT. Translating gives CATSRGSGTATDTQYF. Drawing the rest from reference TRBV15 and TRBJ2-3, the complete variable domain is DAMVIQNPRYQVTQFGKPVTLSCSQTLNHNVMYWYQQKSSQAPKLLFHYYDKDFNNEADTPDNFQSRRPNTSFCFLDIRSPGLGDTAMYLCATSRGSGTATDTQYFGPGTRLTVL.

V and J are TRBV5-1 and TRBJ2-7, with 7 bases lining up with TRBD1. J lost 4 bases, V lost 0 bases, and 13 bases had no gene match. The CDR3 has 17 residues. Germline V gene sequence: CDR1 SGHRS, CDR2 YFSETQ. CDR3 in amino acids: CASSLVPDRVKWYEQYF. CDR3 DNA sequence: TGCGCCAGCAGCTTGGTGCCAGACAGGGTGAAATGGTACGAGCAGTACTTC.

V and J are TRBV3-1 (or the pseudogene TRBV3-2) and TRBJ1-2; a weak D match, TRBD1 (6 bases). CDR1 LGHDT and CDR2 YNNKEL come from the germline V gene (reference sequence). V lost 3 bases and J 9 bases, leaving 20 bases between the germline ends. The CDR3 covers 15 residues. The DNA for the CDR3 is TGTGCCAGCAGCCAGGCCCCCCAGGGGATGGAGAGCTACACCTTC. It is translated as CASSQAPQGMESYTF.

This clone was seen more than once but under ten times. The chain combines TRBV21-1 with TRBJ1-1. TRBV21-1 is a pseudogene segment. The CDR3 totals 16 residues. CDR3 nucleotides: TGTGCCAGCAGCAAAAGGGAGGGTTGGGGTTGGACTGAAGCTTTCTTT. It translates to CASSKREGWGWTEAFF.

V and J are TRBV19 and TRBJ2-5; D is undetermined. CDR1 is LNHDA and CDR2 is SQIVND in the germline V gene (reference sequence). CDR3 length: 13 amino acids. Trimming pared 0 bases from V and 5 bases from J, leaving 7 bases between. This chain's CDR3 is CASSIDEEETQYF. CDR3 nucleotides: TGTGCCAGTAGTATAGATGAGGAGGAGACCCAGTACTTC. The whole variable domain, filled in from reference TRBV19 and TRBJ2-5, reads DGGITQSPKYLFRKEGQNVTLSCEQNLNHDAMYWYRQDPGQGLRLIYYSQIVNDFQKGDIAEGYSVSREKKESFPLTVTSAQKNPTAFYLCASSIDEEETQYFGPGTRLLVL.

The chain recombines TRBV6-2 or TRBV6-3 with TRBJ1-6; a possible D gene is TRBD1 (5 bases). With 2 bases removed from V and 9 bases from J, the gap between germline ends came to 14 bases. The CDR3 contains 15 residues. From germline, CDR1 is MNHEY and CDR2 SVGEGT. DNA of the CDR3: TGTGCCAGCAGTTACGAGGCAGGGCCTCGTTCACCCCTCCACTTT. The encoded protein is CASSYEAGPRSPLHF.

As to this clone: An end of the junction differs from the germline gene, which may be a read error. The chain uses TRBV12-5 and TRBJ1-6, with unresolved D. CDR1 and CDR2 from the germline V gene are LGHNT and FRNRAP. The CDR3 sequence is 11 residues long. CDR3 bases: TGTGCTAGTGGTAAGCCTAGGGCGGGTCAATTT. This sequence encodes CASGKPRAGQF.

This clone has only one observation. V and J are TRBV5-1 and TRBJ1-3; maybe TRBD1 (5 bases). The CDR3 spans 15 residues. Germline V gene sequence: CDR1 SGHRS, CDR2 YFSETQ. Trimming pared 4 bases from V and 0 bases from J, leaving 11 bases between. CDR3 DNA: TGCGCCAGCAGCCCGGGACTTACCTCTGGAAACACCATATATTTT. Its protein product is CASSPGLTSGNTIYF.

This chain connects TRBV5-4 to TRBJ1-1; perhaps TRBD1 as D (6 bases). Germline V gene sequence: CDR1 SGHNT, CDR2 YYREEE (reference sequence). V dropped 4 bases and J dropped 5 bases, with 21 bases sitting between them. The CDR3 loop spans 16 amino acids. CDR3 region: CASSPIGQPRDTEAFF. The CDR3 nucleotides are TGTGCCAGCAGCCCTATAGGACAGCCCCGGGATACTGAAGCTTTCTTT.

The CDR3 region is CASSPVGSNYGYTF. The CDR3 DNA follows: TGTGCCAGCAGCCCAGTCGGGTCAAACTATGGCTACACCTTC. The genes are TRBV7-9 and TRBJ1-2; no firm D call. CDR1 is SEHNR and CDR2 is FQNEAQ in the germline V gene (reference sequence). CDR3 length: 14 amino acids. Trimming removed 5 bases from V and 2 bases from J, with 12 bases in between.

The chain recombines TRBV18 with TRBJ2-1; D perhaps matches TRBD2 (5 bases). Per the germline V gene, CDR1 is KGHSH and CDR2 is LQKENI. The V gene lost 3 bases and the J gene lost 13 bases, with 16 bases spanning the gap. The CDR3 runs to 13 residues. The CDR3, as DNA: TGTGCCAGCTCACCCTTGAAAGAGAGCGGTCAGTTCTTC. The encoded protein is CASSPLKESGQFF.

The V gene is TRBV2, the J gene TRBJ1-5; a possible D gene is TRBD1 (5 bases). This CDR3 comprises 17 residues. V shed 5 bases and J shed 2 bases, with 19 bases lying between them. Germline lookup yields CDR1 SNHLY and CDR2 FYNNEI. The CDR3 is CASSHSPQQGGNQPQHF. The CDR3 DNA is TGTGCCAGCAGTCATTCGCCCCAGCAGGGTGGCAATCAGCCCCAGCATTTT.

The V gene is TRBV19, the J gene TRBJ2-1; D gene unclear. This CDR3 contains 15 residues. Germline CDR1 is LNHDA and CDR2 is SQIVND (reference sequence). V lost 3 bases and J lost 2, with 11 bases in between. CDR3 loop: CASSISLVAYNEQFF. Written as DNA, the CDR3 is TGTGCCAGTAGTATCAGCCTAGTAGCCTACAATGAGCAGTTCTTC.

This clone occurred a few times. The chain links TRBV2 to TRBJ1-2; TRBD1 agrees at 11 bases. The CDR3 sequence is 16 residues long. Looked up from germline, CDR1 is SNHLY and CDR2 is FYNNEI. Losses at the gene ends were 2 bases for V and 2 bases for J; bases not matched to a gene: 4. The CDR3 DNA is TGTGCCAGCAGTGAATTTCGGACAGGGGGCAACTATGGCTACACCTTC. It codes for CASSEFRTGGNYGYTF.

The chain couples TRBV30 to TRBJ1-5, with 7 bases aligning to TRBD1. This CDR3 region has 15 residues. The trim removed 0 bases at V and 2 bases at J, leaving 4 bases unmatched. The germline V gene has CDR1 GTSNPN and CDR2 SVGIG (reference sequence). CDR3 amino acids: CAWSVGQGGNQPQHF. The CDR3 coding sequence is TGTGCCTGGAGTGTGGGGCAGGGGGGCAATCAGCCCCAGCATTTT.